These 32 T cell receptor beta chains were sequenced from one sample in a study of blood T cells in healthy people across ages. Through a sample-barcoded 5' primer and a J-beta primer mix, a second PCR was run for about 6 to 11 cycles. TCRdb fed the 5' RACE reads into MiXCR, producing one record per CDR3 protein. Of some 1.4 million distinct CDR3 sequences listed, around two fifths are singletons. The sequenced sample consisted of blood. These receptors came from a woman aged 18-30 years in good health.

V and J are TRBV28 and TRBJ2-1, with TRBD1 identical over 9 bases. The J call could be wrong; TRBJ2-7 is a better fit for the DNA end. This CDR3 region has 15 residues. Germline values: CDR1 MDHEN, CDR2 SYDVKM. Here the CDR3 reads CASSFTGGLYNEQYF. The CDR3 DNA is TGTGCCAGCAGTTTTACAGGGGGCCTCTACAATGAGCAGTACTTC.

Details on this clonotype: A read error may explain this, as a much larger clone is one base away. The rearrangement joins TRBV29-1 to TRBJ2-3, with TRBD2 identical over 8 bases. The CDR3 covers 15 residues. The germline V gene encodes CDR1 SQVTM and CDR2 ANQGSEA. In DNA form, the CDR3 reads TGCGGCGCAAGAAAAGCGGGAGCCATTACAGATACGCAGTATTTT. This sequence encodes CGARKAGAITDTQYF.

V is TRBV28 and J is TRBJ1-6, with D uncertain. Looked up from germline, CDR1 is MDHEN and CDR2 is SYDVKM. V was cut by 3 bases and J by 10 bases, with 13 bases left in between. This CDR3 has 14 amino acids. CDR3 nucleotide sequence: TGTGCCAGCAGTTTCCAGGCAGTTGAATCACCCCTCCACTTT. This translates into CASSFQAVESPLHF.

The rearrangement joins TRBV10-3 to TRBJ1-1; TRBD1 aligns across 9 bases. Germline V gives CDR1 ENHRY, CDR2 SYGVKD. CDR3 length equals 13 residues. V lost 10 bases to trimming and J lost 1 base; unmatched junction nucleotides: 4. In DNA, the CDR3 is TGTGCCACTCGACAGGGGGGGAACACTGAAGCTTTCTTT. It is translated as CATRQGGNTEAFF.

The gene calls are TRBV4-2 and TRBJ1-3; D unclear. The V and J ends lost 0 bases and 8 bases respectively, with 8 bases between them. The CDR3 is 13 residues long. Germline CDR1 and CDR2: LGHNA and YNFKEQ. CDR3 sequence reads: CASSQDWTDTIYF. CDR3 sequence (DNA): TGTGCCAGCAGCCAAGATTGGACGGACACCATATATTTT.

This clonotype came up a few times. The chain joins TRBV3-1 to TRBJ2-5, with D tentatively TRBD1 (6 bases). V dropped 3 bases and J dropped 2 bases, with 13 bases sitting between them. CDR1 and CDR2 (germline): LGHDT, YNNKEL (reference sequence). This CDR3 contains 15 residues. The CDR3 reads CASSQDPGTQETQYF. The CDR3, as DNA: TGTGCCAGCAGCCAGGACCCCGGGACACAAGAGACCCAGTACTTC.

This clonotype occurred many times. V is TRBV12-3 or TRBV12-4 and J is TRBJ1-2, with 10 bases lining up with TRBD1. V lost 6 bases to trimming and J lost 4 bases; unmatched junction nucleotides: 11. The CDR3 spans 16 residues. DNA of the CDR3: TGTGCCAGCAGCCAACTTGGGGACAGGGGAGGCTATGGCTACACCTTC. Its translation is CASSQLGDRGGYGYTF.

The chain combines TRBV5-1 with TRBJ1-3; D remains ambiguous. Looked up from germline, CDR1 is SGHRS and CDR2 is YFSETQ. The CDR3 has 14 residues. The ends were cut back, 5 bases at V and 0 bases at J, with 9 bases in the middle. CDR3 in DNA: TGCGCCAGCAGGTCGGGGAACTCTGGAAACACCATATATTTT. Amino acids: CASRSGNSGNTIYF.

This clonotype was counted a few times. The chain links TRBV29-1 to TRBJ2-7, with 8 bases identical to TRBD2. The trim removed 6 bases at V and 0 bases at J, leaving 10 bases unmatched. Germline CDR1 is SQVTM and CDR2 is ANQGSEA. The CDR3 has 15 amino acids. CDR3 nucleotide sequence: TGCAGCGTCGACTTACCGGGAGGGAGCTCCTACGAGCAGTACTTC. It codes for CSVDLPGGSSYEQYF.

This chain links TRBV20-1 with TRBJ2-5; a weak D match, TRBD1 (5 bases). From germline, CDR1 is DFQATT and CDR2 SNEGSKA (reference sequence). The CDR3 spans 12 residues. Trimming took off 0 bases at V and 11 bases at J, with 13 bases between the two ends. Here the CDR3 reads CSARDPAGWQYF. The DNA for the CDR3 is TGCAGTGCTAGAGATCCTGCAGGGTGGCAGTACTTC.

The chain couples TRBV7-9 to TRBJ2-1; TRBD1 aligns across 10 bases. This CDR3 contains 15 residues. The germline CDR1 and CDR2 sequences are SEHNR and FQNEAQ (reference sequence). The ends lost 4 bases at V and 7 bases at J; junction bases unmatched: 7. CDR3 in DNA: TGTGCCAGCAGCTCACGGACAGGGGGTTGGAATGAGCAGTTCTTC. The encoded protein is CASSSRTGGWNEQFF.

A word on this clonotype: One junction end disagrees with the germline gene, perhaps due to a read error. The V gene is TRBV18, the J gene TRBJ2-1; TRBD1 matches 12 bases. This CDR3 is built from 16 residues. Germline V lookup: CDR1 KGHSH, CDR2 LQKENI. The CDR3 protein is CAISQIRDRGRDEQFF. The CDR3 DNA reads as TGTGCCATCTCACAGATCCGGGACAGGGGGCGCGATGAGCAGTTCTTC.

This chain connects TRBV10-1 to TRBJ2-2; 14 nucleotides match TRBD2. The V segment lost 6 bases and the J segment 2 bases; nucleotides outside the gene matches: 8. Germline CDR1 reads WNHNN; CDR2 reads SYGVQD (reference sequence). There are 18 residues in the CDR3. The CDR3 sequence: CASSGLAGGDRNTGELFF. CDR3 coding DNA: TGCGCCAGCAGCGGACTAGCGGGAGGAGACAGAAACACCGGGGAGCTGTTTTTT.

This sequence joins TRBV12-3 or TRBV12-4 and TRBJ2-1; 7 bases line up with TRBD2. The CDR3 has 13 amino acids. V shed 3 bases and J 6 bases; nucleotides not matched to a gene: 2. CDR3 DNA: TGTGCCAGCAGTTTCAAGCGGGGCAATGAGCAGTTCTTC. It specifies CASSFKRGNEQFF.

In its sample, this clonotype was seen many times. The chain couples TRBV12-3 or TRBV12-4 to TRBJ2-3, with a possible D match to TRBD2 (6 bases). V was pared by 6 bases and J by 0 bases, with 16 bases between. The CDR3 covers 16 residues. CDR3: CASSPAAGPSTDTQYF. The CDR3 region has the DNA TGTGCCAGCAGCCCCGCCGCGGGGCCAAGCACAGATACGCAGTATTTT.

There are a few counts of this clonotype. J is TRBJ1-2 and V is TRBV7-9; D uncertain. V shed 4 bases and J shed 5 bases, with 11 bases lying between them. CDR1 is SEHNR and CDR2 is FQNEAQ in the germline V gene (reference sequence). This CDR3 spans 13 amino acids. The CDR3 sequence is CASSSRTDYGYTF. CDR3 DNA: TGTGCCAGCAGCTCCCGGACGGATTATGGCTACACCTTC.

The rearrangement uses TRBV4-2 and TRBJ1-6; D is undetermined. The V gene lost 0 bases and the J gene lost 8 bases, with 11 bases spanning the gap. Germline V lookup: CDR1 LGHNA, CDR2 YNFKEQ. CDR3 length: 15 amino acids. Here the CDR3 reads CASSQDEDRDSPLHF. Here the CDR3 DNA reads TGTGCCAGCAGCCAAGATGAGGATAGGGATTCACCCCTCCACTTT.

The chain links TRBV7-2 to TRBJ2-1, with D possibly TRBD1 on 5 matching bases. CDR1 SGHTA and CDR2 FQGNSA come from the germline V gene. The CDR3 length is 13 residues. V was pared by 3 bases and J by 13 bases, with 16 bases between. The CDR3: CASSFSPGGAQFF. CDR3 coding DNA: TGTGCCAGCAGCTTTTCCCCGGGTGGGGCCCAGTTCTTC.

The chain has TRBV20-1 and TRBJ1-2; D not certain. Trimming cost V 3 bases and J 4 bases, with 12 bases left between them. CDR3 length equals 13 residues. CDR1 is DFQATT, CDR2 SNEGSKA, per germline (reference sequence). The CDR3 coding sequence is TGCAGTGCTAGCGACCCCAAAGTCTATGGCTACACCTTC. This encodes CSASDPKVYGYTF.

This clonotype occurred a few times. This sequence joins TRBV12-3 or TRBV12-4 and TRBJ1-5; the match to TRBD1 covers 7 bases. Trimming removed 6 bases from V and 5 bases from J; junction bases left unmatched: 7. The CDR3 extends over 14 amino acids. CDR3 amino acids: CASSTTGPHQPQHF. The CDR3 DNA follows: TGTGCCAGCAGCACGACAGGGCCCCATCAGCCCCAGCATTTT.

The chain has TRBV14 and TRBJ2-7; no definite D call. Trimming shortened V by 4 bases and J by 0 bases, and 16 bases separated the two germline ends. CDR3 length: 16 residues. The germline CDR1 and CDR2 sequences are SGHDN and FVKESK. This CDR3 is CASSPTSALISYEQYF. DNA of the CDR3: TGTGCCAGCAGCCCCACGAGCGCGCTTATCTCCTACGAGCAGTACTTC.

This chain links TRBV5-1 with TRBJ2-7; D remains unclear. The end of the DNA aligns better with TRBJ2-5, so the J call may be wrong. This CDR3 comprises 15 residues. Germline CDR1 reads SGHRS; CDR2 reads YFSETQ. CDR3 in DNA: TGCGCCAGCAGCTTCGTAACCCCCTCTGGGGAGACCCAGTACTTC. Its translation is CASSFVTPSGETQYF.

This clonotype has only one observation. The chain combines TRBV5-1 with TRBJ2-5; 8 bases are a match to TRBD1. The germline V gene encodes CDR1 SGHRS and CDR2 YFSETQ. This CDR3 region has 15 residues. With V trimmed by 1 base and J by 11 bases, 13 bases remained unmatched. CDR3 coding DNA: TGCGCCAGCAGCTTGATTCAGGGGGCCGGCAATGAGCAGTACTTC. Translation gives CASSLIQGAGNEQYF.

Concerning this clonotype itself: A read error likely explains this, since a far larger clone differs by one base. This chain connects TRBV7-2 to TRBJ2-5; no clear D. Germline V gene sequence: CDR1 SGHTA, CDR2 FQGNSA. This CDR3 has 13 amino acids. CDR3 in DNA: TGTGCCAGCAGCTCTCGGGTCCAAGAGACCCGGTACTTC. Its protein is CASSSRVQETRYF.

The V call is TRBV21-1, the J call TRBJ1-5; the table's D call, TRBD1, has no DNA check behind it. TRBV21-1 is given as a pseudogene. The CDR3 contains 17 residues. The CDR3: CASSKDRGRDRNQPQHF. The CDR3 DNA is TGTGCCAGCAGCAAAGACCGGGGCAGGGATCGCAATCAGCCCCAGCATTTT.

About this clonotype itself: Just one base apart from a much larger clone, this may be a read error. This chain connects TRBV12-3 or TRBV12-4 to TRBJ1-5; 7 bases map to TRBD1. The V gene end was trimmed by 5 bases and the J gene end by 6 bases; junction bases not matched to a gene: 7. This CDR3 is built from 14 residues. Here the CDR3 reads CASSVGGVGQPQHF. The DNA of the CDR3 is TGTGCCAGCAGTGTAGGGGGCGTGGGTCAGCCCCAGCATTTT.

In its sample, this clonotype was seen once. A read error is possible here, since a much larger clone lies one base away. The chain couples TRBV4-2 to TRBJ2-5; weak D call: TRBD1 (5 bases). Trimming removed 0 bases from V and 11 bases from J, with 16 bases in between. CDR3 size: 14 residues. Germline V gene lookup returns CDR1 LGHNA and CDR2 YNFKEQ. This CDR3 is CASSQEGAYNEQYF. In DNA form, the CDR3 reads TGTGCCAGCAGCCAAGAAGGGGCATACAATGAGCAGTACTTC.

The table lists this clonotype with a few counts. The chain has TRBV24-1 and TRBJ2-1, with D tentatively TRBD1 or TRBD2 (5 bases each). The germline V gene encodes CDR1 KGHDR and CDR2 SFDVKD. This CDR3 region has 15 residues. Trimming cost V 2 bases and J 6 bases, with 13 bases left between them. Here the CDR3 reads CATSDSGTGSNEQFF. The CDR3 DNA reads TGTGCCACCAGTGATTCTGGGACCGGAAGCAATGAGCAGTTCTTC.

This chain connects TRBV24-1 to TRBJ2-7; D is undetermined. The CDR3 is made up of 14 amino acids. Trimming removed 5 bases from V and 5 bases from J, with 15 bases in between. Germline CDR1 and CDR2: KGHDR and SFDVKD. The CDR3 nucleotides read TGTGCCACCAGTGGACCTAACCCTTACAACGAGCAGTACTTC. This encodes CATSGPNPYNEQYF.

As DNA, the CDR3 is TGCGCCAGCAGCCAAGACTTCAGCGGGAGCGGGGCCTACGAGCAGTACTTC. It codes for CASSQDFSGSGAYEQYF. The J gene is TRBJ2-7, the V gene TRBV4-1; TRBD2 matches 8 bases. This CDR3 is built from 17 residues. Germline V lookup: CDR1 MGHRA, CDR2 YSYEKL. V was pared by 0 bases and J by 2 bases, with 9 bases of the junction left unmatched.

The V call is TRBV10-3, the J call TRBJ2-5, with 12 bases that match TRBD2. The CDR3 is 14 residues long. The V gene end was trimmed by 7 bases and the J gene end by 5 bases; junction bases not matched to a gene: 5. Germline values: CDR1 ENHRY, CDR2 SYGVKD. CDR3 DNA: TGTGCCATCATGGGGACTAGCGGGTGGGAGACCCAGTACTTC. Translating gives CAIMGTSGWETQYF.

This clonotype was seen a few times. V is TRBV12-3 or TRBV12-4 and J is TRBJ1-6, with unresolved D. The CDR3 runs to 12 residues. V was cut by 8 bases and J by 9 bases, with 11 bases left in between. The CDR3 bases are TGTGCCAGCCACACCGTGGGTTCACCCCTCCACTTT. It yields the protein CASHTVGSPLHF.